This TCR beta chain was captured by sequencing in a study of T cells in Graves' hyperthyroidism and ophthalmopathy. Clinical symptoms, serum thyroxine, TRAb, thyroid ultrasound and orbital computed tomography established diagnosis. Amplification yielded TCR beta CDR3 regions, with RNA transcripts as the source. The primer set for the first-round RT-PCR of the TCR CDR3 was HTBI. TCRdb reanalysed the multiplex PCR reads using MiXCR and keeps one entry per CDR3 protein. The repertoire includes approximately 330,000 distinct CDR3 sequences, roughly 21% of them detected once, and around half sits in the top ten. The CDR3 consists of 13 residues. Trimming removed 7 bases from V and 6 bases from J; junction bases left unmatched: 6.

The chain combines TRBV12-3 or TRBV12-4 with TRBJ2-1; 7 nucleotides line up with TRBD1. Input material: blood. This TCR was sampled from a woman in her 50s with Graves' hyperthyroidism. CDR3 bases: TGTGCCAGCACCCGGGACAGTATCAATGAGCAGTTCTTC. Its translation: CASTRDSINEQFF.